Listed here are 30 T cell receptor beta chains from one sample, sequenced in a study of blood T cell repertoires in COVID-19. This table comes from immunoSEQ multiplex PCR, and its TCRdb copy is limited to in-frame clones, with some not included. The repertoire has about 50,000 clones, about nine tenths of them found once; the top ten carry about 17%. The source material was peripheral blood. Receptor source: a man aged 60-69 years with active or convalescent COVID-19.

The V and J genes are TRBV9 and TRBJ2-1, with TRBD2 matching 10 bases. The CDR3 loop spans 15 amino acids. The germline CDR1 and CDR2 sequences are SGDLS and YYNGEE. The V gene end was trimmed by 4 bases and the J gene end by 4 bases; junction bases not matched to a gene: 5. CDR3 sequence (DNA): TGTGCCAGCAGCTTTAGCGGGGGGACATACAATGAGCAGTTCTTC. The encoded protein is CASSFSGGTYNEQFF.

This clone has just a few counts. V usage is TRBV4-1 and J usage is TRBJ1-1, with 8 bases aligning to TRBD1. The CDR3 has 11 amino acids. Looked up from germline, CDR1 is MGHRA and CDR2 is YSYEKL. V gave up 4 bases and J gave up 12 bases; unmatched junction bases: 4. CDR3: CASSRGQGTFF. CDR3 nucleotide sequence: TGCGCCAGCAGCCGCGGACAGGGTACTTTCTTT.

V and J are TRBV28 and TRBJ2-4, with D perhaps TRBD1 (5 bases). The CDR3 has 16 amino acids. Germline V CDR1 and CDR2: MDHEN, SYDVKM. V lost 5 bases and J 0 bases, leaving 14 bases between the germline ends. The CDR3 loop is CASSPRTTLAKNIQYF. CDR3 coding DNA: TGTGCCAGCAGTCCACGGACAACTTTAGCCAAAAACATTCAGTACTTC.

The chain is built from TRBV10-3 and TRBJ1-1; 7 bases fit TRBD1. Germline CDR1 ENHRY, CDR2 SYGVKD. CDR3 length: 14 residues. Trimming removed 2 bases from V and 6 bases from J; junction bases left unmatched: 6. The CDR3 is CAISEPSGTAEAFF. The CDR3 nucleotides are TGTGCCATCAGTGAGCCATCTGGGACAGCTGAAGCTTTCTTT.

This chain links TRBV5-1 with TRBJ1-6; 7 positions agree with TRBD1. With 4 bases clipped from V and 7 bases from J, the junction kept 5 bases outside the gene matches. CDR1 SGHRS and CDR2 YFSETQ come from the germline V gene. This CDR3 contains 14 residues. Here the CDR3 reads CASSQGTENSPLHF. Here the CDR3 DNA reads TGCGCCAGCAGCCAAGGGACAGAAAATTCACCCCTCCACTTT.

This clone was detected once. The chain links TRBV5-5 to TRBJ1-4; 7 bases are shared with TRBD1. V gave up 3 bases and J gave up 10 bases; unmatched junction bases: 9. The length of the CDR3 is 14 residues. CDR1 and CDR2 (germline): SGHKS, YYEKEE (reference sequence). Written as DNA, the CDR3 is TGTGCCAGCAGCTCAACTGGGACAGAAATAAAACTGTTTTTT. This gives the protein CASSSTGTEIKLFF. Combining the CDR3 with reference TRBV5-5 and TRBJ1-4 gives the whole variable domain DAGVTQSPTHLIKTRGQQVTLRCSPISGHKSVSWYQQVLGQGPQFIFQYYEKEERGRGNFPDRFSARQFPNYSSELNVNALLLGDSALYLCASSSTGTEIKLFFGSGTQLSVL.

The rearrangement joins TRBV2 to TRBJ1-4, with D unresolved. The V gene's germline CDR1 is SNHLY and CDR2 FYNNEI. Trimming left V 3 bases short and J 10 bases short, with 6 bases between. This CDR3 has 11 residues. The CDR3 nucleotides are TGTGCCAGCAGTGACAGCGGAAAACTGTTTTTT. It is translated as CASSDSGKLFF.

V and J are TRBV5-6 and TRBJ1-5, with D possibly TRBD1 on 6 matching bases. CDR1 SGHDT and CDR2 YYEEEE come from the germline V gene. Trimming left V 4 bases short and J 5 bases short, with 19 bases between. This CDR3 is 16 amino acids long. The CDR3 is CASSQGPTQGYQPQHF. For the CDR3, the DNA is TGTGCCAGCAGCCAAGGACCGACCCAGGGGTATCAGCCCCAGCATTTT. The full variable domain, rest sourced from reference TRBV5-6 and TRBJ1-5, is DAGVTQSPTHLIKTRGQQVTLRCSPKSGHDTVSWYQQALGQGPQFIFQYYEEEERQRGNFPDRFSGHQFPNYSSELNVNALLLGDSALYLCASSQGPTQGYQPQHFGDGTRLSIL.

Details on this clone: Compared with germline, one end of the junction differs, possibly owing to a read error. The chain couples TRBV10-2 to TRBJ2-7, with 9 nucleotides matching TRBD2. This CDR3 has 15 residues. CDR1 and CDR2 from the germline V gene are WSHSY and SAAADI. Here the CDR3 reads CASRGSGGLSHEQYF. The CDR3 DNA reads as TGCGCCAGCAGAGGTAGCGGGGGCCTCTCCCACGAGCAGTACTTC.

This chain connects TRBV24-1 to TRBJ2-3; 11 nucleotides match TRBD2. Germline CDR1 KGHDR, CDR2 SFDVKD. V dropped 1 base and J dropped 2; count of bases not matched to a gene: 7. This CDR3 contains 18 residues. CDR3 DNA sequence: TGTGCCACCAGTGATTTTGTCCTAGCGGGGGGCAACACAGATACGCAGTATTTT. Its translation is CATSDFVLAGGNTDTQYF.

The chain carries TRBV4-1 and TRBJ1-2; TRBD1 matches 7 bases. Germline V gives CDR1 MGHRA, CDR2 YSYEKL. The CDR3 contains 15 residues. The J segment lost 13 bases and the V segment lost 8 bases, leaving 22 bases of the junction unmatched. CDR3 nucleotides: TGCGCCAGCGCAAGGGTCCGGGACAGCGTCGAGGATTGCACCTTC. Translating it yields CASARVRDSVEDCTF.

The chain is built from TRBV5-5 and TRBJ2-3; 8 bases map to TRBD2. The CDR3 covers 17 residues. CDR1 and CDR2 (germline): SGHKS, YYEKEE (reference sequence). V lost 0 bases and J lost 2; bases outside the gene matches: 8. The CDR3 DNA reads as TGTGCCAGCAGCTTGGAAGCGGGGGCTGCGATCACAGATACGCAGTATTTT. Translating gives CASSLEAGAAITDTQYF.

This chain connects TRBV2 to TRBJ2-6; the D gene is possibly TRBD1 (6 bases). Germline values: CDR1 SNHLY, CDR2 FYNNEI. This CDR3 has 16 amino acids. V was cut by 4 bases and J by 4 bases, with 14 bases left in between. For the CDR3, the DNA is TGTGCCAGCAGTGGGCAGGGGTTTACGGGGGCCAACGTCCTGACTTTC. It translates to CASSGQGFTGANVLTF.

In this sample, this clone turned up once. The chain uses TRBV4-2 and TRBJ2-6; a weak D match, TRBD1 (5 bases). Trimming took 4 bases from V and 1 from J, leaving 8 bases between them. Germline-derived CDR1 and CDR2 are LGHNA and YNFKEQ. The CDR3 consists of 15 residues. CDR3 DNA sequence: TGTGCCAGCAGCCCAGGGCTATCTGGGGCCAACGTCCTGACTTTC. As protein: CASSPGLSGANVLTF.

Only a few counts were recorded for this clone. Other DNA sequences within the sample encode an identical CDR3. This chain's CDR3 is CASSQQGSGNTIYF. Here the CDR3 DNA reads TGTGCCAGCAGCCAGCAGGGTTCTGGAAACACCATATATTTT. The V call is TRBV3-1 (or the pseudogene TRBV3-2), the J call TRBJ1-3; D is possibly TRBD1 (5 bases). CDR3 size: 14 residues. CDR1 is LGHDT and CDR2 is YNNKEL in the germline V gene (reference sequence). Between the trimmed V and J ends, which lost 3 bases and 1 base, there was a span of 7 bases.

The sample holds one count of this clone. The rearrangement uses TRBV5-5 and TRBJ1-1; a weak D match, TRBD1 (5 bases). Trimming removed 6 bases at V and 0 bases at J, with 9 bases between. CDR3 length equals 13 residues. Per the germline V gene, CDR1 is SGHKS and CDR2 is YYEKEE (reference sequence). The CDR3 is CASILQVNTEAFF. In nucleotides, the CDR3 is TGTGCCAGCATCCTACAGGTGAACACTGAAGCTTTCTTT.

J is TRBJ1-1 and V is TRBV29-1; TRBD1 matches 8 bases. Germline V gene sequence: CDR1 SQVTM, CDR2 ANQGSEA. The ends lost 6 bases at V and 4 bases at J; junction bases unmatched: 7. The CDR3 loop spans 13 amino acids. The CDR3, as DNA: TGCAGCGTCGCCCCCGACAGGGGCACTGAAGCTTTCTTT. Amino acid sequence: CSVAPDRGTEAFF.

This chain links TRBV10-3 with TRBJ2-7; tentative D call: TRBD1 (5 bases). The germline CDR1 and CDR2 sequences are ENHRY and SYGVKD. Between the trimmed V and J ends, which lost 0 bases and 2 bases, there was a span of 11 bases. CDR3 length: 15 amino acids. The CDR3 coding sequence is TGTGCCATCAGTGAGTCAACCGACAGAGCCTACGAGCAGTACTTC. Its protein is CAISESTDRAYEQYF.

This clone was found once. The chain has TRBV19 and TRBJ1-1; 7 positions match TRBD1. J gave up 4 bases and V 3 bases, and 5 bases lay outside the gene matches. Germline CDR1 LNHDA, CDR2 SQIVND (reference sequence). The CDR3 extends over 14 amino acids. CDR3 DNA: TGTGCCAGTAGTATCAGACAGGGTCGCACTGAAGCTTTCTTT. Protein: CASSIRQGRTEAFF.

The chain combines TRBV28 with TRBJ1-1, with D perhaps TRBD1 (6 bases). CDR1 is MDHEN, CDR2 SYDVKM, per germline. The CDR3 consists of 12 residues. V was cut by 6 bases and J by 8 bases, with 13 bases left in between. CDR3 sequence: CASSSRGAEAFF. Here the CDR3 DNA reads TGTGCCAGCAGCTCGCGGGGGGCAGAAGCTTTCTTT.

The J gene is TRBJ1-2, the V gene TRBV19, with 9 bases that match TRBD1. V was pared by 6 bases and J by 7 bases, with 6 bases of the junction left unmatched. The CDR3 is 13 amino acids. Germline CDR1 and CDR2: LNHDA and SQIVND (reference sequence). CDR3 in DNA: TGTGCCAGTAGCGCCGGGACAGGGTTTGGCTACACCTTC. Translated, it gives CASSAGTGFGYTF.

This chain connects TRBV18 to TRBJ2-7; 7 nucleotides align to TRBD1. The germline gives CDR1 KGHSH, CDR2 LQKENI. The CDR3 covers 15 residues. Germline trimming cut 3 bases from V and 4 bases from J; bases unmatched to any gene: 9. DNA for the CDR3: TGTGCCAGCTCACCGGCAGGGGGATCACTTTACGAGCAGTACTTC. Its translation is CASSPAGGSLYEQYF.

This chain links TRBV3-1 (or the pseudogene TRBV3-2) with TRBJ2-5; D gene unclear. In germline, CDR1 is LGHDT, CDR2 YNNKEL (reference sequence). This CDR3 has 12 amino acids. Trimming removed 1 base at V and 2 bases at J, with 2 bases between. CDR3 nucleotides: TGTGCCAGCAGCCAAGCTCAAGAGACCCAGTACTTC. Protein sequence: CASSQAQETQYF.

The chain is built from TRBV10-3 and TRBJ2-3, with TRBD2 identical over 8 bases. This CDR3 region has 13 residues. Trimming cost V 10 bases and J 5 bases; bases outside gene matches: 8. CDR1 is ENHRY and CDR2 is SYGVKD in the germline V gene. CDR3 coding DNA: TGTGCCACCTTAGCGGGGATAGGAGATACGCAGTATTTT. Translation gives CATLAGIGDTQYF.

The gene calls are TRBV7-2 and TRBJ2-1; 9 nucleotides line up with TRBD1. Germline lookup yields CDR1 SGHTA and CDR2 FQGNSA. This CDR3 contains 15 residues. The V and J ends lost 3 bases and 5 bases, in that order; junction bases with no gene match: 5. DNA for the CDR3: TGTGCCAGCAGCTTGGGGACAGGGTGGGACAATGAGCAGTTCTTC. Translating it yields CASSLGTGWDNEQFF. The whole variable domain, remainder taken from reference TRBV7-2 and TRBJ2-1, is GAGVSQSPSNKVTEKGKDVELRCDPISGHTALYWYRQSLGQGLEFLIYFQGNSAPDKSGLPSDRFSAERTGGSVSTLTIQRTQQEDSAVYLCASSLGTGWDNEQFFGPGTRLTVL.

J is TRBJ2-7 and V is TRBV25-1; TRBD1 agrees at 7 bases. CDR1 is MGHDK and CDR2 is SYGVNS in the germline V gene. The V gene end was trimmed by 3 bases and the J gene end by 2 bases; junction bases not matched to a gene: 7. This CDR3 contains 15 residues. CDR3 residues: CASSDSWTGPYEQYF. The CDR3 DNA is TGTGCCAGCAGTGATTCATGGACAGGACCCTACGAGCAGTACTTC.

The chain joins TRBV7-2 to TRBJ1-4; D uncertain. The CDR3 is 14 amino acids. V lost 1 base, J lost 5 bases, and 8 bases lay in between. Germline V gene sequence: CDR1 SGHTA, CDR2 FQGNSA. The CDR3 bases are TGTGCCAGCAGCTTAGGGGCGCTCAATGAAAAACTGTTTTTT. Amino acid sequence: CASSLGALNEKLFF.

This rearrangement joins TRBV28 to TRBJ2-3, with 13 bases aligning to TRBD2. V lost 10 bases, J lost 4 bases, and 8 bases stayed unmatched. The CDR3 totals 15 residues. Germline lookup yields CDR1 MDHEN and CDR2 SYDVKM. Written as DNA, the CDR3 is TGTGCCACTCTACTAGCGGGGGGGCTATCAGATACGCAGTATTTT. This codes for CATLLAGGLSDTQYF.

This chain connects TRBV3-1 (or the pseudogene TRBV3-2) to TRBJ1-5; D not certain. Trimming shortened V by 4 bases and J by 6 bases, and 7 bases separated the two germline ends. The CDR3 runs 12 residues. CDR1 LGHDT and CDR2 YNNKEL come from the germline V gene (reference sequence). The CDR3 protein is CASSLAGQPQHF. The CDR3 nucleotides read TGTGCCAGCAGCCTCGCAGGTCAGCCCCAGCATTTT.

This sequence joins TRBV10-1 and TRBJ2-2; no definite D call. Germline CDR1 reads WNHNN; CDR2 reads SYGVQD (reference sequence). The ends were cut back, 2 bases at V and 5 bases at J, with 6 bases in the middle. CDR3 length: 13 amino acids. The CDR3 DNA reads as TGCGCCAGCAGTGAGACGGTAACCGGGGAGCTGTTTTTT. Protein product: CASSETVTGELFF.